This T cell receptor beta chain was profiled in a study of a mutant IDH1 vaccine in newly diagnosed glioma. Study-wide context: At weeks 1, 3, 5, 7, 11, 15, 19 and 23, patients received a vaccination, eight in all.

Time point of the sample: week 5, during vaccination. Each vaccine dose was 300 ug of mutant IDH1 20-mer peptide, with topical imiquimod. Assay: immunoSEQ multiplex PCR; the TCRdb copy retains only in-frame clones and omits some. The sample carries approximately 38,000 clones, around 85% recorded once. This clone was recorded a few times. Antigen specificity is unknown. The germline gives CDR1 MRHNA, CDR2 SNTAGT. V was shortened by 2 bases and J by 12 bases, with 16 bases between the two germline ends. This CDR3 has 13 residues. This receptor was obtained from a man aged 40-49 years with glioma. The material was PBMCs, obtained from a glioma patient whose treatment included an IDH1 peptide vaccine. This rearrangement joins TRBV6-4 to TRBJ1-2; D possibly corresponds to TRBD1 (6 bases). The CDR3: CASSDGDTLTHTF. The DNA of the CDR3 is TGTGCCAGCAGTGACGGGGACACCCTGACCCACACCTTC.